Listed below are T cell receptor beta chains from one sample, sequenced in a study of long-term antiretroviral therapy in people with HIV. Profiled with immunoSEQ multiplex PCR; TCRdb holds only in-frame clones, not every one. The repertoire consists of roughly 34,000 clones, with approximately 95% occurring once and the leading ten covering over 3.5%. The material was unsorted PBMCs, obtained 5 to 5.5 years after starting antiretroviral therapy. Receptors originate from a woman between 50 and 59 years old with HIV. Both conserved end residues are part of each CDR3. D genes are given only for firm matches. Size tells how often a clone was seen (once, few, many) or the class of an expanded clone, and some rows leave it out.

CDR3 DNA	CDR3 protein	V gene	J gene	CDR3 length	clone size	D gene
TGTGCCAGCAGCTTTAGCAGGGGGCCATCCTACGAGCAGTACTTC	CASSFSRGPSYEQYF	TRBV11-2	TRBJ2-7	15	-	TRBD1
TGTGCCAGCAGGGAGACAGGGCGCACAGATACGCAGTATTTT	CASRETGRTDTQYF	TRBV6-1	TRBJ2-3	14	-	TRBD1
TGTGCCAGCAGCTTTGGGACAGGGACCTACGAGCAGTACTTC	CASSFGTGTYEQYF	TRBV7-9	TRBJ2-7	14	-	TRBD1
TGTGCCAGCAGCCGCCGAGGGACAATTCATCAAGAGACCCAGTACTTC	CASSRRGTIHQETQYF	TRBV25-1	TRBJ2-5	16	-	-
TGTGCCAGCAGCCTGATCGGGGTTTCAGAGACCCAGTACTTC	CASSLIGVSETQYF	TRBV2	TRBJ2-5	14	-	-
TGTGCCAGCAGTTCTGGTTTGACACTTTCTTCCTACGAGCAGTACTTC	CASSSGLTLSSYEQYF	TRBV27	TRBJ2-7	16	-	-
TGTGCCAGCAGTGACAGGGGGTCGAACACTGAAGCTTTCTTT	CASSDRGSNTEAFF	TRBV25-1	TRBJ1-1	14	-	TRBD1
TGTGCCATCAGTGAGTATGTGGCGAACACTGAAGCTTTCTTT	CAISEYVANTEAFF	TRBV10-3	TRBJ1-1	14	-	-
TGCAGCGTCGATTCCCCGGACAGGGAGCAAGAGACCCAGTACTTC	CSVDSPDREQETQYF	TRBV29-1	TRBJ2-5	15	-	TRBD1
TGCGCCACCGCGGGGGCTCTGAACACTGAAGCTTTCTTT	CATAGALNTEAFF	TRBV4-1	TRBJ1-1	13	once	-
TGTGCCAGCAGCTTAAGCGGGACAGCTAATGAAAAACTGTTTTTT	CASSLSGTANEKLFF	TRBV7-8	TRBJ1-4	15	-	TRBD1
TGTGCCAGCAGCTTTGGACTAGCGGGGGGGCGCTTACACGAGCAGTACTTC	CASSFGLAGGRLHEQYF	TRBV13	TRBJ2-7	17	-	TRBD2
TGTGCCAGCTCCCCAGGACAGGGGTCTTCACCCCTCCACTTT	CASSPGQGSSPLHF	TRBV18	TRBJ1-6	14	-	TRBD1
TGCGCCAGCAGCCAAGATTGGGTCAGCCCAGGGGAGCTGTTTTTT	CASSQDWVSPGELFF	TRBV4-1	TRBJ2-2	15	-	-
TGCGCCAGCAGCTTGGAGGCAGGCCCCAAGGAGACCCAGTACTTC	CASSLEAGPKETQYF	TRBV5-1	TRBJ2-5	15	once	-
TGTGCCAGCACTGGAGGTAGCGCGGCGGGAGCTTTCTTT	CASTGGSAAGAFF	TRBV6-5	TRBJ1-1	13	-	-
TGCGCCAGCGGAGGACAGGTTTACAATGAGCAGTTCTTC	CASGGQVYNEQFF	TRBV5-1	TRBJ2-1	13	-	TRBD1
TGTGCCAGCAGCTGGGTGAGGAACCCAAACATTCAGTACTTC	CASSWVRNPNIQYF	TRBV5-6	TRBJ2-4	14	-	-